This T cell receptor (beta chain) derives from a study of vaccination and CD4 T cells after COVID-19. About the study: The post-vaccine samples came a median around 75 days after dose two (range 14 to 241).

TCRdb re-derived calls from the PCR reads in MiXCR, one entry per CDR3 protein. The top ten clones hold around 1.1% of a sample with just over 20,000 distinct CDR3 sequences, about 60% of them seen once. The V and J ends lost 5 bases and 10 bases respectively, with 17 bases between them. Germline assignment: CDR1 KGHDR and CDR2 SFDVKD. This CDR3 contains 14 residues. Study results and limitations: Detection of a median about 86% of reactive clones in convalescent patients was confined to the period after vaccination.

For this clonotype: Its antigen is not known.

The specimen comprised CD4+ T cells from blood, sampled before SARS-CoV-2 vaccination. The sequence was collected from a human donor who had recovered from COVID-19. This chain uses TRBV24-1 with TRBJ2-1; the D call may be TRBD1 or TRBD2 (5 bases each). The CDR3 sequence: CATSATRGTWEQFF. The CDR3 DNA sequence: TGTGCCACCAGTGCCACAAGAGGGACCTGGGAGCAGTTCTTC.